This T cell receptor (beta chain) was sequenced for a study of blood T cell repertoires in COVID-19. Overall study: T cells, B-cell-depleted T cells, or PBMCs supplied cDNA or gDNA.

There are 15 residues in the CDR3. CDR1 and CDR2 (germline): SGHRS, YFSETQ. Trimming shortened V by 0 bases and J by 7 bases, and 16 bases separated the two germline ends. Under the authors' procedure: Amplification of reference gene primers provided the estimated nucleated cell counts. Only in-frame clones appear in the TCRdb table, and some are missing; sequencing was by immunoSEQ multiplex PCR. V and J calls and clone size are those listed in that table; D and trimming were worked out from the DNA. Among approximately 70,000 clones listed, roughly 90% were seen once. The sequence was collected from a man between 40 and 49 years old with COVID-19, enrolled during active disease. Sequences were obtained from peripheral blood. The chain joins TRBV5-1 to TRBJ1-1, with D unclear. The CDR3 spells CASSLAFRVEDEAFF. The CDR3 DNA is TGCGCCAGCAGCTTGGCTTTTCGGGTCGAGGATGAAGCTTTCTTT.